This T cell receptor (beta chain) derives from a study of tumor and adjacent non-tumor tissue in lung cancer. In regard to this clonotype: A read error may be the cause here, since a much bigger clone is one base away.

After removal of 1 base from V and 3 bases from J, the junction contained 3 bases not matched to a gene. The germline V gene has CDR1 DFQATT and CDR2 SNEGSKA (reference sequence). The CDR3 sequence is 14 residues long. This sample's RNA came from whole unsorted tissue. TCRbeta libraries were built with three rounds of nested PCR, modified from ARM-PCR. TCRdb independently ran MiXCR on the multiplex PCR reads; one entry per CDR3 protein. The repertoire holds over 100,000 distinct CDR3 sequences, with roughly 80% as singletons. The sample was lung tumor tissue. V gene TRBV20-1 combines with J gene TRBJ1-5; the match to TRBD1 covers 7 bases. The sequence was obtained from an older woman with non-small cell lung cancer. CDR3 sequence reads: CSARAGTVNQPQHF. The CDR3 bases are TGCAGTGCTAGAGCAGGGACAGTCAATCAGCCCCAGCATTTT.